Listed below are T cell receptor beta chains from one sample, sequenced in a study of pediatric ulcerative colitis. Measured with immunoSEQ multiplex PCR; TCRdb has only the in-frame clones, and not every one. The sample consists of roughly 70,000 clones, approximately 87% of them appearing once. The source material was blood. These TCRs come from a boy aged 5 to 17 with severe ulcerative colitis. Each CDR3 is given with its conserved first and last residue. The D gene is left open where the match is weak. Size tells how often a clone was seen (once, few, many) or the class of an expanded clone, and some rows leave it out.

13,NA,few,TRBJ2-2,TRBV7-6,CASSFWNTGELFF,TGTGCCAGCAGCTTCTGGAACACCGGGGAGCTGTTTTTT
16,TRBD1,NA,TRBJ1-2,TRBV19,CASSTGTGVSNYGYTF,TGTGCCAGTAGTACCGGGACAGGTGTTTCTAACTATGGCTACACCTTC
15,TRBD1,NA,TRBJ2-5,TRBV5-4,CASSGTGRGQETQYF,TGTGCCAGCAGCGGGACAGGGAGGGGACAAGAGACCCAGTACTTC
13,NA,NA,TRBJ1-3,TRBV5-1,CASSFDRGNTIYF,TGCGCCAGCAGCTTCGACAGGGGAAACACCATATATTTT
14,NA,NA,TRBJ2-2,TRBV28,CASKGSLNTGELFF,TGTGCCAGCAAAGGGTCCCTCAACACCGGGGAGCTGTTTTTT
14,NA,medium-sized,TRBJ2-2,TRBV10-3,CATGETANTGELFF,TGTGCCACGGGGGAGACAGCGAACACCGGGGAGCTGTTTTTT
16,TRBD2,few,TRBJ2-7,TRBV19,CASSTPAASGSGQQYF,TGTGCCAGTAGTACCCCCGCCGCTAGCGGGAGTGGCCAGCAGTACTTC
14,NA,few,TRBJ1-2,TRBV28,CASSALSTIHGYTF,TGTGCCAGCAGTGCGTTGAGTACTATCCATGGCTACACCTTC
15,NA,NA,TRBJ1-5,TRBV11-2,CASSLTDSSNQPQHF,TGTGCCAGCAGTTTGACCGACAGTAGCAATCAGCCCCAGCATTTT
12,TRBD1,few,TRBJ1-2,TRBV30,CAWTGTGYGYTF,TGTGCCTGGACCGGGACAGGCTATGGCTACACCTTC
17,TRBD2,NA,TRBJ2-3,TRBV7-4,CASSLGLAGGSTDTQYF,TGTGCCAGCAGCTTAGGACTAGCGGGAGGGAGCACAGATACGCAGTATTTT
12,NA,NA,TRBJ2-1,TRBV10-3,CAINSIGYEQFF,TGTGCCATCAATTCGATAGGCTATGAGCAGTTCTTC
14,TRBD1,NA,TRBJ2-2,TRBV2,CASRGYRGTGELFF,TGTGCCAGCAGGGGCTACAGGGGCACCGGGGAGCTGTTTTTT
15,NA,once,TRBJ1-1,TRBV10-3,CAISEEILAHTEAFF,TGTGCCATCAGTGAAGAGATACTGGCTCACACTGAAGCTTTCTTT
15,TRBD2,NA,TRBJ2-1,TRBV7-3,CASSPTSGRDPEQFF,TGTGCCAGCAGCCCGACTAGCGGGAGGGACCCTGAGCAGTTCTTC
15,TRBD2,NA,TRBJ2-1,TRBV27,CASRLSGSGDNEQFF,TGTGCCAGCAGACTTTCCGGAAGCGGGGACAATGAGCAGTTCTTC